Shown below are 9 T cell receptor beta chains from a single sample sequenced in a study of T cell clones after liver transplantation. Clones were read by immunoSEQ multiplex PCR, and TCRdb kept only the in-frame ones, dropping some. Among some 15,000 clones listed, approximately 91% were seen once. Sequences were derived from CD8+ T cells from blood, sampled before liver transplant. All receptors derive from a human donor who received a liver transplant.

The chain joins TRBV9 to TRBJ2-3; TRBD1 matches 7 bases. V was pared by 0 bases and J by 4 bases, with 5 bases of the junction left unmatched. Germline CDR1 reads SGDLS; CDR2 reads YYNGEE. The CDR3 totals 15 residues. CDR3 DNA sequence: TGTGCCAGCAGCGTAGAGGGGGCGGGCCCAGATACGCAGTATTTT. This sequence encodes CASSVEGAGPDTQYF.

The V and J genes are TRBV5-1 and TRBJ1-1; weak D call: TRBD1 (5 bases). The CDR3 extends over 14 amino acids. The V end lost 3 bases, the J end lost 1 base, and 10 bases lay between the germline ends. The germline gives CDR1 SGHRS, CDR2 YFSETQ. CDR3 amino acids: CASSWAGQNTEAFF. The CDR3 DNA reads TGCGCCAGCAGCTGGGCGGGGCAGAACACTGAAGCTTTCTTT.

This clone came up once. This chain links TRBV6-6 with TRBJ2-7; the match to TRBD2 covers 7 bases. Germline V gene sequence: CDR1 MNHNY, CDR2 SVGAGI (reference sequence). V dropped 5 bases and J dropped 3; count of bases not matched to a gene: 10. This CDR3 has 15 residues. The CDR3 bases are TGTGCCAGCAGTCAGCACGGATGGGAGGGCTACGAGCAGTACTTC. This sequence encodes CASSQHGWEGYEQYF.

This chain joins TRBV19 and TRBJ2-2; no definite D call. Germline V gene lookup returns CDR1 LNHDA and CDR2 SQIVND (reference sequence). V gave up 3 bases and J gave up 3 bases, with 8 bases separating them. There are 14 residues in the CDR3. The CDR3, as DNA: TGTGCCAGTAGTATCGGCCACGACACCGGGGAGCTGTTTTTT. Its protein is CASSIGHDTGELFF.

The chain employs TRBV27 and TRBJ2-3; TRBD2 aligns across 8 bases. The V segment lost 7 bases and the J segment 3 bases; nucleotides outside the gene matches: 6. The CDR3 sequence is 14 residues long. Germline CDR1 reads MNHEY; CDR2 reads SMNVEV (reference sequence). CDR3 bases: TGTGCCAGCACTGAGCGGGAGTTTACAGATACGCAGTATTTT. It codes for CASTEREFTDTQYF.

The chain joins TRBV6-6 to TRBJ1-2; D remains unclear. V was pared by 5 bases and J by 3 bases, with 16 bases between. Germline V gives CDR1 MNHNY, CDR2 SVGAGI (reference sequence). The CDR3 contains 15 residues. CDR3 region: CASSPRTVLDYGYTF. The CDR3 nucleotides read TGTGCCAGCAGTCCCCGGACCGTCTTGGACTATGGCTACACCTTC.

The chain links TRBV14 to TRBJ1-1; TRBD1 is a possible D gene (6 bases). The V end was cut by 5 bases, the J end by 4 bases, with 11 bases between. Per the germline V gene, CDR1 is SGHDN and CDR2 is FVKESK. The CDR3 has 13 amino acids. CDR3 sequence (DNA): TGTGCCAGCAGCACAGGGTCGTTCACTGAAGCTTTCTTT. Its translation: CASSTGSFTEAFF.

The chain recombines TRBV7-9 with TRBJ2-5; 9 nucleotides agree with TRBD2. CDR1 is SEHNR, CDR2 FQNEAQ, per germline (reference sequence). The CDR3 totals 16 residues. Trimming cost V 0 bases and J 0 bases; bases outside gene matches: 2. The CDR3 loop reads CASSLASGRHQETQYF. The CDR3 DNA is TGTGCCAGCAGCTTAGCTAGCGGGAGACACCAAGAGACCCAGTACTTC. Full variable domain (missing parts from reference TRBV7-9 and TRBJ2-5): DTGVSQNPRHKITKRGQNVTFRCDPISEHNRLYWYRQTLGQGPEFLTYFQNEAQLEKSRLLSDRFSAERPKGSFSTLEIQRTEQGDSAMYLCASSLASGRHQETQYFGPGTRLLVL.

This clone was found a few times. The V call is TRBV5-1, the J call TRBJ1-5, with D uncertain. This CDR3 contains 14 residues. Between the trimmed V and J ends, which lost 1 base and 2 bases, there was a span of 7 bases. Germline V gene sequence: CDR1 SGHRS, CDR2 YFSETQ. The CDR3 is CASSLYTGNQPQHF. In nucleotides, the CDR3 is TGCGCCAGCAGCTTGTACACGGGCAATCAGCCCCAGCATTTT.